Listed below are T cell receptor beta chains from one sample, sequenced in a study of cytomegalovirus exposure and HLA in healthy donors. The method was immunoSEQ multiplex PCR; TCRdb's version includes in-frame clones alone and lacks a portion of them. The table records roughly 80,000 clones, approximately 93% of them present only once. Specimen: PBMCs. The receptors shown here come from a man aged 18 to 29 in good health and CMV-seronegative. Each CDR3 is given with its conserved first and last residue. Fields, in order: clone size, V gene, J gene, CDR3 protein. Size is omitted from some rows. Given values are once, few, many or a class for expanded clones.

size: NA
V: TRBV6-6
J: TRBJ2-7
CDR3: CASSSGQGLFHEQYF

size: NA
V: TRBV28
J: TRBJ1-4
CDR3: CASSSSTGGFEKLFF

size: NA
V: TRBV7-2
J: TRBJ1-1
CDR3: CASTLGQGSSVEAFF

size: NA
V: TRBV6-5
J: TRBJ1-5
CDR3: CASRDSDSNQPQHF

size: once
V: TRBV7-2
J: TRBJ2-1
CDR3: CASSWGDFAYNEQFF

size: NA
V: TRBV7-9
J: TRBJ1-5
CDR3: CASSLSEGSQPQHF

size: NA
V: TRBV4-1
J: TRBJ1-5
CDR3: CASSQFVSDSSNQPQHF

size: NA
V: TRBV4-1
J: TRBJ2-4
CDR3: CASSLLRARDRPNIQYF

size: NA
V: TRBV2
J: TRBJ1-2
CDR3: CASSVGGSYGYTF

size: few
V: TRBV2
J: TRBJ1-3
CDR3: CARQISGNTIYF

size: once
V: TRBV9
J: TRBJ2-7
CDR3: CASGPGGAVHEQYF

size: NA
V: TRBV6-5
J: TRBJ1-2
CDR3: CASSVADTYGYTF

size: NA
V: TRBV10-3
J: TRBJ2-7
CDR3: CAISLQTVGYEQYF

size: NA
V: TRBV9
J: TRBJ1-3
CDR3: CASSALGGPGATIYF

size: NA
V: TRBV7-2
J: TRBJ2-1
CDR3: CASQGVGGYNEQFF

size: NA
V: TRBV7-6
J: TRBJ2-2
CDR3: CASSLDHYTGELFF

size: NA
V: TRBV30
J: TRBJ1-4
CDR3: CAWSNWYIEKLFF

size: NA
V: TRBV5-1
J: TRBJ1-4
CDR3: CASSPGTGDEKLFF

size: NA
V: TRBV7-3
J: TRBJ1-2
CDR3: CASRGTGDYGYTF

size: NA
V: TRBV5-6
J: TRBJ1-1
CDR3: CASSLWAGQAFF

size: once
V: TRBV13
J: TRBJ1-3
CDR3: CASAGQAGNTIYF

size: few
V: TRBV30
J: TRBJ1-2
CDR3: CAWSLKQGSGGYTF

size: NA
V: TRBV27
J: TRBJ2-7
CDR3: CASSLSSGGSYEQYF

size: once
V: TRBV7-6
J: TRBJ2-7
CDR3: CASSPRDRGEQYF

size: NA
V: TRBV7-2
J: TRBJ2-2
CDR3: CASSSWTSGRNTGELFF

size: NA
V: TRBV12-5
J: TRBJ2-3
CDR3: CASVLTTLTDTQYF

size: NA
V: TRBV4-3
J: TRBJ2-7
CDR3: CASSRSKGLVPEQYF

size: NA
V: TRBV29-1
J: TRBJ2-3
CDR3: CSVITGGMGTDTQYF

size: NA
V: TRBV27
J: TRBJ1-1
CDR3: CASRRLTNTEAFF

size: once
V: TRBV7-9
J: TRBJ1-1
CDR3: CASSPNDRGEAFF

size: NA
V: TRBV20-1
J: TRBJ1-2
CDR3: CSAPYYGYTF

size: NA
V: TRBV9
J: TRBJ1-6
CDR3: CASSVGGDNSPLHF

size: NA
V: TRBV10-2
J: TRBJ2-5
CDR3: CASRDSQETQYF

size: NA
V: TRBV25-1
J: TRBJ2-5
CDR3: CASRGQGEATQYF

size: once
V: TRBV7-9
J: TRBJ1-1
CDR3: CASSSVQGLPNTEAFF

size: NA
V: TRBV28
J: TRBJ1-2
CDR3: CASSLAPRPGRRLYGYTF

size: NA
V: TRBV15
J: TRBJ1-2
CDR3: CATSRGLWDRDGHGYTF

size: once
V: TRBV4-1
J: TRBJ1-1
CDR3: CASSGTGRTEAFF

size: NA
V: TRBV4-2
J: TRBJ2-7
CDR3: CASSQPGLDSYEQYF

size: NA
V: TRBV28
J: TRBJ1-2
CDR3: CASSPGQGFEGNYGYTF

size: NA
V: TRBV7-9
J: TRBJ1-3
CDR3: CASSPQGTSGNTIYF

size: NA
V: TRBV5-6
J: TRBJ1-3
CDR3: CASSFPWGLGGNTIYF

size: NA
V: TRBV27
J: TRBJ2-1
CDR3: CASSPMGLAGGDEQFF

size: NA
V: TRBV7-8
J: TRBJ1-5
CDR3: CASSLQGNQPQHF

size: NA
V: TRBV11-2
J: TRBJ1-2
CDR3: CASSLTPNSGSDGYTF

size: NA
V: TRBV27
J: TRBJ1-2
CDR3: CASSRNPGDSYGYTF

size: NA
V: TRBV18
J: TRBJ2-7
CDR3: CASSPPAGRYEQYF

size: NA
V: TRBV7-9
J: TRBJ2-5
CDR3: CASSLQETQYF

size: NA
V: TRBV30
J: TRBJ1-2
CDR3: CAWSQGSFYGYTF

size: NA
V: TRBV28
J: TRBJ2-3
CDR3: CASSLWSTDTQYF

size: NA
V: TRBV19
J: TRBJ2-3
CDR3: CASSRATGVTDTQYF

size: NA
V: TRBV7-3
J: TRBJ2-1
CDR3: CASSPPGNNEQFF

size: NA
V: TRBV15
J: TRBJ2-7
CDR3: CATSRDPNRPDREQYF

size: once
V: TRBV19
J: TRBJ1-2
CDR3: CASSPQGPVYGYTF

size: NA
V: TRBV27
J: TRBJ1-4
CDR3: CASRNQGTNEKLFF